Presented here are 10 T cell receptor beta chains from one specimen sequenced in a study of blood T cell repertoires in COVID-19. Assay used: immunoSEQ multiplex PCR; TCRdb lists only in-frame clones, some missing. The sample lists some 150,000 clones, roughly 87% occurring once. Sequencing input: peripheral blood. The source of these receptors is a woman aged 55-69 years who had recovered from COVID-19.

The CDR3 protein is CASSSKDRQETQYF. CDR3 in DNA: TGCGCCAGCAGCTCAAAGGACAGACAAGAGACCCAGTACTTC. The chain links TRBV5-1 to TRBJ2-5; D may be TRBD1 (6 bases). This CDR3 is 14 amino acids long. V was pared by 3 bases and J by 2 bases, with 11 bases between. Looked up from germline, CDR1 is SGHRS and CDR2 is YFSETQ.

This clone was observed a single time. The gene calls are TRBV6-5 and TRBJ2-2; D is unclear. Trimming took off 4 bases at V and 6 bases at J, with 6 bases between the two ends. The CDR3 contains 12 residues. Germline V gene sequence: CDR1 MNHEY, CDR2 SVGAGI. CDR3: CASSLIAGELFF. The CDR3 DNA sequence: TGTGCCAGCAGTTTAATCGCCGGGGAGCTGTTTTTT.

This clone showed up just a few times. The V and J genes are TRBV15 and TRBJ2-7; D possibly corresponds to TRBD1 (5 bases). CDR3 length equals 15 residues. Between the trimmed V and J ends, which lost 0 bases and 0 bases, there was a span of 9 bases. CDR1 is LNHNV and CDR2 is YYDKDF in the germline V gene (reference sequence). The CDR3 region is CATSRDSQGSYEQYF. CDR3 DNA sequence: TGTGCCACCAGCAGAGATTCTCAGGGCTCCTACGAGCAGTACTTC.

This clone was counted once. V usage is TRBV28 and J usage is TRBJ1-6; D gene ambiguous. Trimming pared 5 bases from V and 4 bases from J, leaving 15 bases between. In germline, CDR1 is MDHEN, CDR2 SYDVKM. This CDR3 has 16 amino acids. The CDR3 reads CASSHRDSIYNSPLHF. The CDR3, as DNA: TGTGCCAGCAGTCATCGGGATTCCATTTATAATTCACCCCTCCACTTT.

The V and J genes are TRBV30 and TRBJ2-2; 7 positions agree with TRBD1. The germline CDR1 and CDR2 sequences are GTSNPN and SVGIG (reference sequence). The CDR3 is 14 amino acids. Trimming took 5 bases from V and 1 from J; bases not matched to a gene: 4. The CDR3 spells CAWLRTGNTGELFF. DNA for the CDR3: TGTGCCTGGCTTCGGACAGGGAACACCGGGGAGCTGTTTTTT. Variable domain in full (rest from reference TRBV30 and TRBJ2-2): SQTIHQWPATLVQPVGSPLSLECTVEGTSNPNLYWYRQAAGRGLQLLFYSVGIGQISSEVPQNLSASRPQDRQFILSSKKLLLSDSGFYLCAWLRTGNTGELFFGEGSRLTVL.

V and J are TRBV3-1 (or the pseudogene TRBV3-2) and TRBJ2-1, with 7 bases lining up with TRBD2. CDR1 and CDR2 (germline): LGHDT, YNNKEL (reference sequence). The CDR3 has 16 residues. The V gene end was trimmed by 0 bases and the J gene end by 5 bases; junction bases not matched to a gene: 7. In nucleotides, the CDR3 is TGTGCCAGCAGCCAAGAAGGAGCGGGGAAGGACAATGAGCAGTTCTTC. Its protein is CASSQEGAGKDNEQFF.

The chain joins TRBV27 to TRBJ2-3; 9 positions agree with TRBD2. V trimming: 3 bases; J trimming: 0 bases; junction bases outside the gene matches: 7. The CDR3 length is 17 residues. Per germline, CDR1 MNHEY and CDR2 SMNVEV (reference sequence). The CDR3 loop is CASSFSAGGPSTDTQYF. The CDR3 DNA reads TGTGCCAGCAGTTTTAGTGCGGGGGGGCCTAGCACAGATACGCAGTATTTT.

The chain employs TRBV6-6 and TRBJ2-1, with TRBD2 matching over 10 bases. The V segment lost 6 bases and the J segment 8 bases; nucleotides outside the gene matches: 4. Germline CDR1 reads MNHNY; CDR2 reads SVGAGI (reference sequence). This CDR3 contains 13 residues. In nucleotides, the CDR3 is TGTGCCAGCAGAGCGGGGGGGCTCGATGAGCAGTTCTTC. Translating gives CASRAGGLDEQFF.

The chain recombines TRBV10-3 with TRBJ2-5; 12 bases match TRBD2. Germline-derived CDR1 and CDR2 are ENHRY and SYGVKD. J lost 4 bases, V lost 8 bases, and 11 bases had no gene match. The CDR3 sequence is 16 residues long. The CDR3 protein is CAIGGASGGARETQYF. The DNA of the CDR3 is TGTGCCATCGGAGGGGCTAGCGGGGGGGCTCGAGAGACCCAGTACTTC.

This sequence joins TRBV28 and TRBJ2-7; TRBD1 agrees at 10 bases. Losses at the gene ends were 6 bases for V and 6 bases for J; bases not matched to a gene: 5. The CDR3 contains 13 residues. Germline values: CDR1 MDHEN, CDR2 SYDVKM. The CDR3 nucleotides read TGTGCCAGCAGCCGCGGGGACAGGGGCGAGCAGTACTTC. Encoded protein: CASSRGDRGEQYF.